Listed below are T cell receptor beta chains from one sample, sequenced in a study of control samples from healthy donors and cancer patients. The table came from immunoSEQ multiplex PCR; TCRdb's copy has only in-frame clones and leaves some out. The table has about 15,000 clones, 85% to 90% seen once. Sequenced material: PBMCs. All receptors come from a man aged 55-75 years with head and neck cancer. Both conserved end residues are part of each CDR3. The order of the fields is J gene, clone size, D gene, V gene, CDR3 DNA, CDR3 protein. The D gene is left open where the match is weak. The size field is filled for only some rows; it gives once, few, many or a size class.

TRBJ1-1	NA	TRBD1	TRBV6-5	TGTGCCAGCAGTTGGGTGGGCAGGGGGAGCACTGAAGCTTTCTTT	CASSWVGRGSTEAFF
TRBJ2-3	NA	TRBD2	TRBV3-1/TRBV3-2	TGTGCCAGCAGCCAAGAGTTGGCGGGTAGCGGGGGGAAAGATACGCAGTATTTT	CASSQELAGSGGKDTQYF
TRBJ2-5	NA	NA	TRBV5-1	TGCGCCAGCAATAATTTGGCAGGGCTAGAACGGGCCCAGTACTTC	CASNNLAGLERAQYF
TRBJ2-2	NA	TRBD1	TRBV9	TGTGCCAGCAGCGCAGGACAGGGAGACGCCGGGGAGCTGTTTTTT	CASSAGQGDAGELFF
TRBJ1-1	NA	TRBD1	TRBV19	TGTGCCAGTAGTATGCAGGGGGCGGGCACTGAAGCTTTCTTT	CASSMQGAGTEAFF
TRBJ1-1	NA	TRBD1	TRBV25-1	TGTGCCAGCAGTCGACAGGGCGGAACTGAAGCTTTCTTT	CASSRQGGTEAFF
TRBJ2-7	few	NA	TRBV7-9	TGTGCCAGCAGCTTATCTTCCTACGAGCAGTACTTC	CASSLSSYEQYF
TRBJ1-6	NA	TRBD1	TRBV5-1	TGCGCCAGCAGCTTGGGACAGGGAGTGGGTGATTCACCCCTCCACTTT	CASSLGQGVGDSPLHF
TRBJ2-5	NA	NA	TRBV6-4	TGTGCCAGCAGTGACCGTCGGGTCCAGGAGACCCAGTACTTC	CASSDRRVQETQYF
TRBJ1-4	NA	NA	TRBV19	TGTGCCAGTAGTATGGGCGGAGAAGGAAGAAAACTGTTTTTT	CASSMGGEGRKLFF
TRBJ1-1	NA	NA	TRBV6-5	TGTGCCAGCAGTTACCTTTTCGCAGGAGACACTGAAGCTTTCTTT	CASSYLFAGDTEAFF
TRBJ1-6	NA	NA	TRBV25-1	TGTGCCAGCAGTGCTGACCCATTCAATTCACCCCTCCACTTT	CASSADPFNSPLHF
TRBJ1-4	NA	NA	TRBV9	TGTGCCAGCAGCGTAGCGGTCGGCGGACGGAATGAAAAACTGTTTTTT	CASSVAVGGRNEKLFF
TRBJ1-1	NA	NA	TRBV5-1	TGCGCCAGCAGCTTTGGGGGGGTAAAGAACACTGAAGCTTTCTTT	CASSFGGVKNTEAFF
TRBJ2-7	once	TRBD1	TRBV5-6	TGTGCCAGCAGCCCGACAGGGAACCCATCCTACGAGCAGTACTTC	CASSPTGNPSYEQYF
TRBJ1-4	NA	TRBD1	TRBV9	TGTGCCAGCAGCGTGACAGGGGGAGAAAAACTGTTTTTT	CASSVTGGEKLFF
TRBJ1-1	NA	NA	TRBV6-4	TGTGCCAGCAGTCCATACGGGCTCGGTCTCACTGAAGCTTTCTTT	CASSPYGLGLTEAFF
TRBJ2-5	NA	NA	TRBV20-1	TGCAGTGCTAGTCCGCAGGGGCGGGTTGAGACCCAGTACTTC	CSASPQGRVETQYF
TRBJ1-5	NA	NA	TRBV7-8	TGTGCCAGCAGCCCATTACGGGACTCCGATGCGAATCAGCCCCAGCATTTT	CASSPLRDSDANQPQHF
TRBJ2-7	NA	NA	TRBV19	TGTGCCAGTAGTATAATGACCCTTGGGGGGTCCTACGAGCAGTACTTC	CASSIMTLGGSYEQYF
TRBJ1-4	few	NA	TRBV19	TGTGCCAGTAACGGGCAGGTAGAAAAACTGTTTTTT	CASNGQVEKLFF
TRBJ2-2	NA	NA	TRBV7-2	TGTGCCAGCAGCTTAGGCAGGAACACCGGGGAGCTGTTTTTT	CASSLGRNTGELFF
TRBJ1-2	NA	TRBD1	TRBV5-6	TGTGCCAGCAGCTCAATATTCGGGACAGGGGCGCTTTTAGGCTATGGCTACACCTTC	CASSSIFGTGALLGYGYTF
TRBJ2-3	NA	NA	TRBV5-4	TGTGCCAGCAGTCGCGGTGTGGGGACAGATACGCAGTATTTT	CASSRGVGTDTQYF
TRBJ2-1	once	TRBD1	TRBV4-1	TGCGCCAGCAGCCAAGATTCCCAGACAGGGATCTACAATGAGCAGTTCTTC	CASSQDSQTGIYNEQFF
TRBJ2-7	NA	NA	TRBV6-5	TGTGCCAGCAGGGCAGCGGGACACCGGAACAAGCAGTACTTC	CASRAAGHRNKQYF
TRBJ2-6	NA	TRBD1	TRBV28	TGTGCCAGCACTCCTGCTGGGACAGGGTTCTCTGGGGCCAACGTCCTGACTTTC	CASTPAGTGFSGANVLTF
TRBJ2-5	NA	NA	TRBV5-4	TGTGCCAGCAGCTCTACAGGCGCCCTGGAGACCCAGTACTTC	CASSSTGALETQYF
TRBJ1-2	NA	NA	TRBV5-1	TGCGCCAGCAGCTTGGTAGTAGGGCTGGGCTACACCTTC	CASSLVVGLGYTF
TRBJ2-7	NA	TRBD1	TRBV7-4	TGTGCCAGCAGACGACAGGGATGGAGTGAGCAGTACTTC	CASRRQGWSEQYF
TRBJ1-5	NA	TRBD1	TRBV18	TGTGCCAGCTCCCTCGGTGCAGGACAGGAAAAGGGTCAGCCCCAGCATTTT	CASSLGAGQEKGQPQHF
TRBJ2-1	NA	NA	TRBV4-1	TGCGCCAGCAGCCAAGGCGGAGGACTGGGCAATGAGCAGTTCTTC	CASSQGGGLGNEQFF
TRBJ1-1	NA	NA	TRBV6-1	TGTGCCAGCAGTGAAGGGGGAGGGGTAGCAAAGGAAGCTTTCTTT	CASSEGGGVAKEAFF
TRBJ2-3	NA	TRBD2	TRBV4-1	TGCGCCAGCAGCCCCCTGGCGGGGGTTACAGATACGCAGTATTTT	CASSPLAGVTDTQYF
TRBJ1-6	NA	TRBD1	TRBV4-2	TGTGCCGCTCGGGACAGGTCTAATTCACCCCTCCACTTT	CAARDRSNSPLHF
TRBJ2-7	NA	TRBD2	TRBV5-1	TGCGCCAGCAGCCTACTAGCGGGCGAGCAGTACTTC	CASSLLAGEQYF
TRBJ2-2	NA	NA	TRBV9	TGTGCCAGCAGCGTAGTAGTCACCGGGGAGCTGTTTTTT	CASSVVVTGELFF
TRBJ2-5	NA	NA	TRBV29-1	TGCAGCGTTGAAAGATTGAGGGAGTCAGGGCTTGCGGAGACCCAGTACTTC	CSVERLRESGLAETQYF
TRBJ2-2	NA	TRBD1	TRBV2	TGTGCCAGCAGTCTCGGTGGGGACAGGGGGACCGGGGAGCTGTTTTTT	CASSLGGDRGTGELFF
TRBJ1-2	NA	NA	TRBV5-1	TGCGCCAGCACCACCCTGTGGGTCCCGGGGGGCAGAGGAGTTAACTATGGCTACACCTTC	CASTTLWVPGGRGVNYGYTF
TRBJ2-1	once	NA	TRBV6-5	TGTGCCAGCAGTAGCTCGGGCGGGCCCTTCAATGAGCAGTTCTTC	CASSSSGGPFNEQFF
TRBJ2-3	few	TRBD2	TRBV9	TGTGCCAGCACCCGGGGGGGTATTGGGGATACGCAGTATTTT	CASTRGGIGDTQYF
TRBJ1-5	NA	NA	TRBV24-1	TGTTCGCGGCAGGGGAAAGAGAGCAATCAGCCCCAGCATTTT	CSRQGKESNQPQHF
TRBJ2-1	NA	TRBD1	TRBV6-4	TGTGCCAGCAGTGAAAGGACAGGTTTTTGCGAGCAGTTCTTC	CASSERTGFCEQFF
TRBJ2-1	NA	NA	TRBV2	TGTGCCAGCAGGAGTTACAATGAGCAGTTCTTC	CASRSYNEQFF
TRBJ2-2	NA	NA	TRBV7-9	TGTGCCAAAGGGCCCACCGGGGAGCTGTTTTTT	CAKGPTGELFF
TRBJ1-2	NA	NA	TRBV6-5	TGTGCCAGCAGTTCCCCCCCGGGGGAGGGCTACTATGGCTACACCTTC	CASSSPPGEGYYGYTF
TRBJ2-5	NA	TRBD2	TRBV5-4	TGTGCCAGCAGGGGGACTAGCGAGACCCAGTACTTC	CASRGTSETQYF
TRBJ1-4	NA	NA	TRBV3-1/TRBV3-2	TGTGCCAGCAGCCGTAGGGCCAGTGAAAATGAAAAACTGTTTTTT	CASSRRASENEKLFF
TRBJ2-2	NA	TRBD2	TRBV6-1	TGTGCCAGCAGTGAGGCCCCGGGGGGGGGCACCGGGGAGCTGTTTTTT	CASSEAPGGGTGELFF
TRBJ2-1	NA	TRBD1	TRBV6-5	TGTGCCAGCATTCTTACAGGGGCCAATGAGCAGTTCTTC	CASILTGANEQFF
TRBJ2-3	NA	NA	TRBV5-5	TGTGCCAGCAGCGAGAGGGTTGATACGCAGTATTTT	CASSERVDTQYF
TRBJ2-1	few	NA	TRBV10-3	TGTGCCATCATGAGGGGGGGGAGTTACAATGAGCAGTTCTTC	CAIMRGGSYNEQFF
TRBJ2-5	NA	NA	TRBV2	TGTGCCAGCAGTGAAGGGCTCTATGGGGAGACCCAGTACTTC	CASSEGLYGETQYF
TRBJ2-5	NA	TRBD1	TRBV2	TGTGCCAGCAGTGCCCGACAGGGGATTCAAGAGACCCAGTACTTC	CASSARQGIQETQYF